This record concerns one TCR beta chain sequence. This clone's antigen is unknown. Qualities for individual bases were not recorded, and no much larger clone is one base off. This record comes from a study of control samples from healthy donors and cancer patients (dated by TCRdb to about 2020). The library relied on the immunoSEQ multiplex PCR assay. TCRdb carries this immuneACCESS record with in-frame sequences only. Its versions omit some clonotypes, under half of them owing to an unresolved V gene in the studies checked, with the rest unexplained. Recorded for this sample are around 140,000 clones; more than 90% of them occurred a single time. About 3.2% of the sample comes from the top ten. As encoded in the germline V gene, CDR1 is KGHSH while CDR2 is LQKENI. CDR3 length: 18 amino acids, cysteine to phenylalanine. This entry keeps only the CDR3 DNA: 54 bases, framed from base 1. Here V drops 6 bases and J drops 0 bases, and the junction holds 11 bases not matched to any gene.

The chain is assembled from TRBV18 and TRBJ2-1, and 10 junction bases match TRBD2. The receptor comes from a man aged 25 to 45 in good health. Sequencing used blood. The DNA sequence is as follows: TGTGCCAGCTCCCCGCTCGCTAGCGGGGGAGGCTCCTACAATGAGCAGTTCTTC. This yields the protein CASSPLASGGGSYNEQFF.